This T cell receptor beta chain appears in the sequencing data of a study of cytomegalovirus exposure and HLA in healthy donors. Study-level points and caveats: Most TCR sequences showed up rarely, but some public TCRs showed up in many donors. Most subjects had HLA-A and HLA-B alleles reportedly predicted accurately by TCR beta sequences.

On this clone itself: The antigen remains unidentified.

The PCR employed 60 Vbeta primers together with 13 Jbeta primers. Authors' methods: It was a later analysis that counted approximately 81 million unique TCR beta chains, of which some 9.9 million were shared. Using immunoSEQ multiplex PCR, the repertoire was profiled, and TCRdb retains in-frame clones only, with some absent. V and J calls and clone size come straight from that table; D and trimming were deduced from the DNA. Of about 200,000 clones listed, roughly 90% are singletons. V was cut by 5 bases and J by 5 bases, with 8 bases left in between. Germline-derived CDR1 and CDR2 are SQVTM and ANQGSEA. The CDR3 is made up of 11 amino acids.

This chain links TRBV29-1 with TRBJ2-3, with D possibly TRBD2 on 6 matching bases. This receptor was obtained from a boy younger than 10 in good health and CMV-seronegative. Sample: PBMCs. The CDR3 here is CSVRTIDTQYF. The CDR3 DNA sequence: TGCAGCGTTCGGACTATAGATACGCAGTATTTT.